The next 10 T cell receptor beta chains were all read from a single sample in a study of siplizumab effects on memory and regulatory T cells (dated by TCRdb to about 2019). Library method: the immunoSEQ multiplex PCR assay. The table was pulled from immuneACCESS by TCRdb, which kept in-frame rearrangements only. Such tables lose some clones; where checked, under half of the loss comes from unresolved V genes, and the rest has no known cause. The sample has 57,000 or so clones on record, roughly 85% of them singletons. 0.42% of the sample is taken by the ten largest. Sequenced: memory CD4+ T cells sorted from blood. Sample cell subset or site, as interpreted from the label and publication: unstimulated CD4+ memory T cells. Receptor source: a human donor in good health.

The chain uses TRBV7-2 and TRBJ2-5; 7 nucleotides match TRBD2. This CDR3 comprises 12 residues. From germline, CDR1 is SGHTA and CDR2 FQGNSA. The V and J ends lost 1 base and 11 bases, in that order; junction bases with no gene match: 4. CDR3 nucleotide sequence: TGTGCCAGCAGCTTAGAAGCGGGGCAACAGTACTTC. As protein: CASSLEAGQQYF.

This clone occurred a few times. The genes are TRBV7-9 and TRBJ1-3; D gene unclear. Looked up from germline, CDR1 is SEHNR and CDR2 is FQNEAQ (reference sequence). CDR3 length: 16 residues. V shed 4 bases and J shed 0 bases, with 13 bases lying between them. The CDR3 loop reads CASSSPDLASGNTIYF. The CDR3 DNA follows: TGTGCCAGCAGCTCCCCTGACTTAGCCTCTGGAAACACCATATATTTT. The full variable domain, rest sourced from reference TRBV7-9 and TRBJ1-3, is DTGVSQNPRHKITKRGQNVTFRCDPISEHNRLYWYRQTLGQGPEFLTYFQNEAQLEKSRLLSDRFSAERPKGSFSTLEIQRTEQGDSAMYLCASSSPDLASGNTIYFGEGSWLTVV.

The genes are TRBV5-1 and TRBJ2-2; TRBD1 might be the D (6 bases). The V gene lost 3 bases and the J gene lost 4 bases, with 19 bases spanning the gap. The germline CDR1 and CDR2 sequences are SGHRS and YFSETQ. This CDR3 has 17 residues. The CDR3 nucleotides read TGCGCCAGCAGCTCAACATCACAGGGTTTAGGCACCGGGGAGCTGTTTTTT. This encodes CASSSTSQGLGTGELFF.

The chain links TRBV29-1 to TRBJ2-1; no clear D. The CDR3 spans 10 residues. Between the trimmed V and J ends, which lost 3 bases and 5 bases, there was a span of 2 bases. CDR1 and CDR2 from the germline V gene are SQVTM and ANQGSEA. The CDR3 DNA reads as TGCAGCGTTGACCACAATGAGCAGTTCTTC. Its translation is CSVDHNEQFF.

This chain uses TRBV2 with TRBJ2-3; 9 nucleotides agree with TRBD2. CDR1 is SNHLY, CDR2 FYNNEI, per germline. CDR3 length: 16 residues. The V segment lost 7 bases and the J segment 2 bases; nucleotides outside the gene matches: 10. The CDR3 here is CASTAGGLRVTDTQYF. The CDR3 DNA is TGTGCCAGCACCGCGGGGGGGCTTCGAGTCACAGATACGCAGTATTTT.

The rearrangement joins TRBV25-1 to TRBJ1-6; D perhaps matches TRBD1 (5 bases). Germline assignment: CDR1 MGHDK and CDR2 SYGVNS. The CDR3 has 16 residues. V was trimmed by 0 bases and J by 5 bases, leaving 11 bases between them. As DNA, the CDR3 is TGTGCCAGCAGTGAATACCGGGGGATGAATAATTCACCCCTCCACTTT. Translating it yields CASSEYRGMNNSPLHF.

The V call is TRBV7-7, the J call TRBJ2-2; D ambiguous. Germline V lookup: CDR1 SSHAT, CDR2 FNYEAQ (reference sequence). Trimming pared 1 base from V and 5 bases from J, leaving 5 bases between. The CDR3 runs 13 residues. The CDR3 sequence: CASSLVLTGELFF. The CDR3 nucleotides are TGTGCCAGCAGCTTAGTCCTAACCGGGGAGCTGTTTTTT.

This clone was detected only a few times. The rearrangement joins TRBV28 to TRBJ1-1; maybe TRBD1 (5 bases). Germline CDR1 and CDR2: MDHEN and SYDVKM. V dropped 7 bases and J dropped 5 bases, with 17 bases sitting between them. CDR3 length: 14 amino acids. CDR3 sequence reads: CASTRRGVQTEAFF. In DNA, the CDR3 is TGTGCCAGCACAAGAAGGGGCGTACAGACTGAAGCTTTCTTT.

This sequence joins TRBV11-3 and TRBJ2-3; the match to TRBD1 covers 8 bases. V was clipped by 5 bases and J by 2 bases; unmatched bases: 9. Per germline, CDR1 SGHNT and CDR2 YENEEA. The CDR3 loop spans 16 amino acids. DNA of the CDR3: TGTGCCAGCAGCGTTTTTAGGGACAGGCTCACAGATACGCAGTATTTT. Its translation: CASSVFRDRLTDTQYF.

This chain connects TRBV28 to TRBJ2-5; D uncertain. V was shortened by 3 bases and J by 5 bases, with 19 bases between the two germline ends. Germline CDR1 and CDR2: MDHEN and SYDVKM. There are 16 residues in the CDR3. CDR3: CASSFMRTFGRETQYF. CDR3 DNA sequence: TGTGCCAGCAGTTTTATGCGCACTTTTGGTCGCGAGACCCAGTACTTC.